These 27 T cell receptor beta chains share one sample of origin, sequenced in a study of vaccination and CD4 T cells after COVID-19. The treatment is: approximately 10-day PBMC culture with coronavirus spike peptide pools or control peptides (ViraFEST assay). For these receptors, no antigen is known. The Oncomine TCR Beta short-read assay sequenced DNA from cultured CD4+ T cells. In TCRdb, the PCR reads were re-called with MiXCR into one record per CDR3 protein. The sample shows roughly 9,000 distinct CDR3 sequences, approximately 58% of them seen only once. Source material: CD4+ T cells from blood, cultured in vitro. The receptors derive from a human donor who had recovered from COVID-19.

This chain links TRBV6-1 with TRBJ1-6; D call uncertain. The ends were cut back, 6 bases at V and 10 bases at J, with 16 bases in the middle. CDR3 size: 14 residues. The V gene's germline CDR1 is MNHNS and CDR2 SASEGT. The CDR3 DNA is TGTGCCAGCAGCTCGACACCAGCAATCTCACCCCTCCACTTT. Protein product: CASSSTPAISPLHF.

The CDR3, as DNA: TGCAGCGTCGGGGGGGCCTCCTACGAGCAGTACTTC. Its protein is CSVGGASYEQYF. This chain links TRBV29-1 with TRBJ2-7; 8 bases align to TRBD2. The V segment lost 6 bases and the J segment 0 bases; nucleotides outside the gene matches: 1. This CDR3 is 12 amino acids long. Germline values: CDR1 SQVTM, CDR2 ANQGSEA.

The V call is TRBV7-2, the J call TRBJ2-3; D is ambiguous. Germline values: CDR1 SGHTA, CDR2 FQGNSA. This CDR3 comprises 12 residues. Trimming pared 2 bases from V and 2 bases from J, leaving 2 bases between. CDR3 protein: CASSLYTDTQYF. The CDR3 coding sequence is TGTGCCAGCAGCTTATACACAGATACGCAGTATTTT.

The V and J genes are TRBV6-1 and TRBJ2-7; TRBD2 agrees at 8 bases. Germline CDR1 and CDR2: MNHNS and SASEGT. This CDR3 has 16 amino acids. With V trimmed by 6 bases and J by 4 bases, 14 bases remained unmatched. The CDR3 reads CASSTRASGLGYEQYF. Here the CDR3 DNA reads TGTGCCAGCAGCACCAGGGCTAGCGGGCTCGGGTACGAGCAGTACTTC.

V and J are TRBV20-1 and TRBJ2-6; the match to TRBD2 covers 8 bases. The CDR3 length is 15 residues. V was pared by 6 bases and J by 4 bases, with 8 bases of the junction left unmatched. CDR1 and CDR2 from the germline V gene are DFQATT and SNEGSKA (reference sequence). CDR3 DNA: TGCAGTGCCGAGCGGGGGCGGCCCGGGGCCAACGTCCTGACTTTC. This gives the protein CSAERGRPGANVLTF.

This clonotype was found a few times. The V and J genes are TRBV20-1 and TRBJ1-5; the D gene is possibly TRBD1 (6 bases). V was cut by 0 bases and J by 2 bases, with 17 bases left in between. Germline V gives CDR1 DFQATT, CDR2 SNEGSKA (reference sequence). CDR3 length equals 17 residues. The CDR3: CSARDMAGRGGNQPQHF. CDR3 sequence (DNA): TGCAGTGCTAGAGATATGGCAGGGAGGGGGGGCAATCAGCCCCAGCATTTT.

The chain's CDR3 is CASSLSGGGTEAFF. The CDR3, as DNA: TGTGCCAGCAGCTTATCCGGGGGTGGAACTGAAGCTTTCTTT. The gene calls are TRBV7-9 and TRBJ1-1; a possible D gene is TRBD1 (5 bases). V was trimmed by 2 bases and J by 5 bases, leaving 12 bases between them. The CDR3 is made up of 14 amino acids. From germline, CDR1 is SEHNR and CDR2 FQNEAQ (reference sequence).

Only a few counts were recorded for this clonotype. V and J are TRBV7-2 and TRBJ1-5, with D possibly matching TRBD1 (6 bases). V lost 2 bases and J lost 2, with 10 bases in between. In germline, CDR1 is SGHTA, CDR2 FQGNSA. This CDR3 comprises 15 residues. Here the CDR3 DNA reads TGTGCCAGCAGCTTAAACAGGGCGGGCAATCAGCCCCAGCATTTT. Translated: CASSLNRAGNQPQHF.

The rearrangement joins TRBV18 to TRBJ2-1; the D is unclear. The V end lost 3 bases, the J end lost 10 bases, and 13 bases lay between the germline ends. Per germline, CDR1 KGHSH and CDR2 LQKENI. The CDR3 runs 13 residues. CDR3 loop: CASSPLHGKEQFF. DNA for the CDR3: TGTGCCAGCTCACCGCTCCACGGCAAGGAGCAGTTCTTC.

This clonotype occurred a few times. This rearrangement joins TRBV20-1 to TRBJ1-6; the match to TRBD1 covers 7 bases. CDR3 length equals 15 residues. Germline trimming cut 4 bases from V and 0 bases from J; bases unmatched to any gene: 3. Germline V gene lookup returns CDR1 DFQATT and CDR2 SNEGSKA (reference sequence). In DNA, the CDR3 is TGCAGTGCTACGACAGGGAGCTCCTATAATTCACCCCTCCACTTT. It translates to CSATTGSSYNSPLHF.

This clonotype was detected only a few times. This chain uses TRBV20-1 with TRBJ1-1, with D tentatively TRBD1 (5 bases). CDR1 is DFQATT, CDR2 SNEGSKA, per germline (reference sequence). The CDR3 spans 15 residues. V lost 4 bases and J lost 1, with 16 bases in between. The CDR3 coding sequence is TGCAGTGCTACCACTCCATGGGGGGGGAACACTGAAGCTTTCTTT. Its translation is CSATTPWGGNTEAFF.

This clonotype was detected only a few times. The V call is TRBV6-1, the J call TRBJ1-5; D not resolved. Between the trimmed V and J ends, which lost 4 bases and 5 bases, there was a span of 6 bases. CDR1 is MNHNS and CDR2 is SASEGT in the germline V gene. This CDR3 is built from 12 residues. The CDR3 nucleotides are TGTGCCAGCAGTGTGGGCGATCAGCCCCAGCATTTT. The encoded protein is CASSVGDQPQHF.

The chain uses TRBV20-1 and TRBJ2-5, with TRBD2 identical over 13 bases. CDR1 is DFQATT and CDR2 is SNEGSKA in the germline V gene (reference sequence). The CDR3 runs 15 residues. V lost 6 bases to trimming and J lost 5 bases; unmatched junction nucleotides: 9. CDR3 in DNA: TGCAGTGCCAAGGGACTAGCGGGACCGCAGGAGACCCAGTACTTC. Encoded protein: CSAKGLAGPQETQYF.

The chain combines TRBV20-1 with TRBJ1-5, with D uncertain. Trimming removed 1 base at V and 0 bases at J, with 10 bases between. The CDR3 extends over 15 amino acids. Germline loops: CDR1 DFQATT, CDR2 SNEGSKA (reference sequence). CDR3 sequence reads: CSARGGGNSNQPQHF. In DNA, the CDR3 is TGCAGTGCTAGAGGTGGAGGGAATAGCAATCAGCCCCAGCATTTT.

The chain recombines TRBV28 with TRBJ2-5, with TRBD2 matching 7 bases. The J segment lost 5 bases and the V segment lost 2 bases, leaving 11 bases of the junction unmatched. Germline V gene data show CDR1 as MDHEN and CDR2 as SYDVKM. This CDR3 contains 16 residues. DNA of the CDR3: TGTGCCAGCAGTTTACGAACGGGAGGACGGTTGGAGACCCAGTACTTC. Protein: CASSLRTGGRLETQYF.

The chain uses TRBV27 and TRBJ1-5; perhaps TRBD1 as D (6 bases). The CDR3 consists of 15 residues. Trimming removed 6 bases at V and 2 bases at J, with 14 bases between. Germline-derived CDR1 and CDR2 are MNHEY and SMNVEV (reference sequence). CDR3 DNA: TGTGCCAGCAGCTCACAGGGTCTGGGCAATCAGCCCCAGCATTTT. It codes for CASSSQGLGNQPQHF.

By share, this clonotype ranks as medium-sized. This rearrangement joins TRBV20-1 to TRBJ1-5; a possible D gene is TRBD1 (5 bases). V was trimmed by 3 bases and J by 6 bases, leaving 12 bases between them. CDR1 and CDR2 from the germline V gene are DFQATT and SNEGSKA (reference sequence). The CDR3 contains 13 residues. CDR3 DNA: TGCAGTGCTAGTTGGGGTGGGGCTCAGCCCCAGCATTTT. This gives the protein CSASWGGAQPQHF.

V gene TRBV20-1 combines with J gene TRBJ1-2; the match to TRBD1 covers 7 bases. In germline, CDR1 is DFQATT, CDR2 SNEGSKA (reference sequence). This CDR3 is 11 amino acids long. Trimming cost V 6 bases and J 7 bases; bases outside gene matches: 5. The DNA of the CDR3 is TGCAGTGCCCACAGGGGAAGTGGCTACACCTTC. It yields the protein CSAHRGSGYTF.

The rearrangement joins TRBV5-6 to TRBJ2-5; D is possibly TRBD2 (5 bases). The CDR3 has 13 residues. The germline V gene has CDR1 SGHDT and CDR2 YYEEEE. V was shortened by 4 bases and J by 5 bases, with 12 bases between the two germline ends. In DNA, the CDR3 is TGTGCCAGCAGCCAAATATCGGGGGAGACCCAGTACTTC. Amino acids: CASSQISGETQYF.

The gene calls are TRBV27 and TRBJ1-5, with D hard to call. Trimming pared 6 bases from V and 0 bases from J, leaving 15 bases between. Germline CDR1 MNHEY, CDR2 SMNVEV (reference sequence). The CDR3 is 16 residues long. The CDR3 spells CASSPFLRGSNQPQHF. The CDR3 DNA reads as TGTGCCAGCAGCCCTTTCCTACGGGGTAGCAATCAGCCCCAGCATTTT.

CDR3 in DNA: TGTGCCAGCAGCTTCCGCAGGGGGCGGACTGAAGCTTTCTTT. Protein: CASSFRRGRTEAFF. J is TRBJ1-1 and V is TRBV7-2; 8 bases are shared with TRBD1. CDR3 length equals 14 residues. Germline lookup yields CDR1 SGHTA and CDR2 FQGNSA. The junction had 5 bases not matched to a gene; V was cut back by 3 bases and J by 5 bases. Variable domain in full (rest from reference TRBV7-2 and TRBJ1-1): GAGVSQSPSNKVTEKGKDVELRCDPISGHTALYWYRQSLGQGLEFLIYFQGNSAPDKSGLPSDRFSAERTGGSVSTLTIQRTQQEDSAVYLCASSFRRGRTEAFFGQGTRLTVV.

The V call is TRBV28, the J call TRBJ1-2; D is possibly TRBD1 (6 bases). Trimming removed 1 base from V and 4 bases from J, with 13 bases in between. Germline V CDR1 and CDR2: MDHEN, SYDVKM. The length of the CDR3 is 15 residues. The CDR3 protein is CASSLFRGAPYGYTF. DNA of the CDR3: TGTGCCAGCAGTTTATTCCGGGGGGCACCCTATGGCTACACCTTC.

The chain uses TRBV20-1 and TRBJ2-7; 7 bases match TRBD1. The CDR3 consists of 14 residues. From germline, CDR1 is DFQATT and CDR2 SNEGSKA (reference sequence). After removal of 5 bases from V and 3 bases from J, the junction contained 10 bases not matched to a gene. The CDR3 reads CSAPRVDRDYEQYF. CDR3 DNA sequence: TGCAGTGCTCCACGAGTTGACAGGGACTACGAGCAGTACTTC.

The chain combines TRBV6-1 with TRBJ2-5, with 11 positions matching TRBD2. Trimming took 8 bases from V and 5 from J; bases not matched to a gene: 13. The CDR3 runs to 16 residues. Germline CDR1 MNHNS, CDR2 SASEGT. The CDR3 sequence: CASRPFSGRAVETQYF. The CDR3 bases are TGTGCCAGCCGTCCCTTTAGCGGGAGGGCCGTCGAGACCCAGTACTTC.

V is TRBV28 and J is TRBJ2-7, with D hard to call. V was clipped by 6 bases and J by 0 bases, with 9 bases between them. Germline CDR1 and CDR2: MDHEN and SYDVKM. The CDR3 length is 13 residues. This CDR3 reads CASRVIHSYEQYF. DNA for the CDR3: TGTGCCAGCAGGGTGATTCACTCCTACGAGCAGTACTTC.

The chain uses TRBV10-2 and TRBJ2-5; D remains ambiguous. Germline V gene lookup returns CDR1 WSHSY and CDR2 SAAADI. Trimming pared 8 bases from V and 1 base from J, leaving 11 bases between. This CDR3 spans 13 amino acids. The CDR3 region has the DNA TGCGCCAGCCGAAGACAAGGCCAAGAGACCCAGTACTTC. It is translated as CASRRQGQETQYF.

The genes are TRBV28 and TRBJ1-5; D uncertain. CDR3 length: 12 residues. The germline gives CDR1 MDHEN, CDR2 SYDVKM. V was pared by 5 bases and J by 5 bases, with 7 bases between. CDR3 nucleotides: TGTGCCAGCAGTGCGATAGATCAGCCCCAGCATTTT. Protein: CASSAIDQPQHF.